This passage covers 23 T cell receptor beta chains from one sample sequenced in a study of T cells in Graves' hyperthyroidism and ophthalmopathy. Amplification of TCR beta CDR3 regions was performed using RNA transcripts as template. The TCR CDR3 was amplified in a first-round RT-PCR using the HTBI primer set. TCRdb called the multiplex PCR reads again in MiXCR, with one record for every CDR3 protein. The sample carries 490,000 or so distinct CDR3 sequences, more than 15% recorded once. Material: blood. The receptors here all came from a woman between 25 and 40 years old with Graves' ophthalmopathy.

This clonotype was seen a few times. The rearrangement uses TRBV20-1 and TRBJ2-7; TRBD2 matches at 7 bases. The CDR3 covers 13 residues. Germline-derived CDR1 and CDR2 are DFQATT and SNEGSKA (reference sequence). J gave up 7 bases and V 6 bases, and 12 bases lay outside the gene matches. As DNA, the CDR3 is TGCAGTGCACCACTAGCGACCGAGGGGGAGCAGTACTTC. This translates into CSAPLATEGEQYF.

The chain combines TRBV7-9 with TRBJ2-5; 12 bases align to TRBD1. Trimming removed 5 bases from V and 5 bases from J; junction bases left unmatched: 6. This CDR3 region has 15 residues. Germline CDR1 reads SEHNR; CDR2 reads FQNEAQ (reference sequence). The CDR3 region is CASSRGGQGAETQYF. The DNA of the CDR3 is TGTGCCAGCAGCAGGGGGGGACAGGGGGCGGAGACCCAGTACTTC. Filled out from reference TRBV7-9 and TRBJ2-5, the complete variable domain reads DTGVSQNPRHKITKRGQNVTFRCDPISEHNRLYWYRQTLGQGPEFLTYFQNEAQLEKSRLLSDRFSAERPKGSFSTLEIQRTEQGDSAMYLCASSRGGQGAETQYFGPGTRLLVL.

As regards this clonotype: A read error may explain this, as a much larger clone is one base away. The V and J genes are TRBV20-1 and TRBJ2-7; 8 bases are a match to TRBD1. Trimming took 0 bases from V and 5 from J; bases not matched to a gene: 6. The length of the CDR3 is 14 residues. Per the germline V gene, CDR1 is DFQATT and CDR2 is SNEGSKA (reference sequence). CDR3 sequence: CSARDLDRVHEQYF. CDR3 DNA sequence: TGCAGTGCTAGAGATTTGGACAGGGTCCACGAGCAGTACTTC.

This clonotype was counted only a few times. The chain combines TRBV19 with TRBJ2-5; the D gene could be TRBD1 or TRBD2 (6 bases each). The CDR3 extends over 14 amino acids. The germline gives CDR1 LNHDA, CDR2 SQIVND (reference sequence). Trimming removed 5 bases at V and 4 bases at J, with 14 bases between. DNA for the CDR3: TGTGCCAGTAGTCCCTTTGGGGGGCCAGAGACCCAGTACTTC. As protein: CASSPFGGPETQYF.

This clonotype was seen repeatedly, ten times or more. The chain joins TRBV28 to TRBJ2-1; D remains ambiguous. Germline V CDR1 and CDR2: MDHEN, SYDVKM. The length of the CDR3 is 15 residues. Deletions cut 6 bases from V and 0 bases from J, with 12 bases between. In DNA, the CDR3 is TGTGCCAGCAGCCAGGCCCCCAACTCCTACAATGAGCAGTTCTTC. Translated: CASSQAPNSYNEQFF.

This clonotype was observed a few times. The J gene is TRBJ1-5, the V gene TRBV2, with D hard to call. The V gene lost 8 bases and the J gene lost 0 bases, with 8 bases spanning the gap. Germline CDR1 SNHLY, CDR2 FYNNEI. The CDR3 sequence is 13 residues long. CDR3: CASGQNSNQPQHF. The CDR3 DNA reads as TGTGCCAGCGGGCAGAATAGCAATCAGCCCCAGCATTTT.

The rearrangement joins TRBV7-9 to TRBJ2-7, with D perhaps matching TRBD1 or TRBD2 (5 bases each). CDR1 is SEHNR, CDR2 FQNEAQ, per germline (reference sequence). V lost 5 bases and J lost 0, with 14 bases in between. The CDR3 consists of 15 residues. The CDR3 DNA reads as TGTGCCAGCAGCCGGACCGGGACGGCCTCCTACGAGCAGTACTTC. It is translated as CASSRTGTASYEQYF.

This chain links TRBV12-3 or TRBV12-4 with TRBJ1-1; maybe TRBD1 (6 bases). This CDR3 has 15 residues. Between the trimmed V and J ends, which lost 5 bases and 10 bases, there was a span of 23 bases. The chain's CDR3 is CASSLSGGGLSRAFF. As DNA, the CDR3 is TGTGCCAGCAGTCTCTCGGGGGGGGGCCTTTCGAGAGCTTTCTTT.

The sample holds many counts of this clonotype. The V gene is TRBV28, the J gene TRBJ2-7, with D perhaps matching TRBD1 (5 bases). The CDR3 is 16 residues long. Per the germline V gene, CDR1 is MDHEN and CDR2 is SYDVKM. V was trimmed by 3 bases and J by 3 bases, leaving 18 bases between them. The CDR3 spells CASSFEGGKGNYEQYF. The CDR3 DNA reads TGTGCCAGCAGTTTTGAAGGCGGTAAGGGGAACTACGAGCAGTACTTC.

This clonotype was observed at least ten times. The rearrangement joins TRBV7-9 to TRBJ2-3; 7 nucleotides agree with TRBD1. CDR3 size: 13 residues. From germline, CDR1 is SEHNR and CDR2 FQNEAQ (reference sequence). Trimming took 2 bases from V and 10 from J; bases not matched to a gene: 6. In DNA, the CDR3 is TGTGCCAGCAGCTTAACGACAGGGACGGCGCAGTATTTT. Its translation: CASSLTTGTAQYF.

This clonotype occurred many times. This rearrangement joins TRBV30 to TRBJ2-1; 11 bases are a match to TRBD2. The CDR3 covers 15 residues. Germline trimming cut 4 bases from V and 4 bases from J; bases unmatched to any gene: 6. Germline CDR1 reads GTSNPN; CDR2 reads SVGIG (reference sequence). The CDR3 region is CAWTDGTSGYNEQFF. The CDR3 DNA sequence: TGTGCCTGGACTGATGGGACTAGCGGTTACAATGAGCAGTTCTTC.

This clonotype was found many times. The rearrangement uses TRBV28 and TRBJ2-2; the match to TRBD2 covers 9 bases. J gave up 6 bases and V 5 bases, and 10 bases lay outside the gene matches. CDR1 and CDR2 (germline): MDHEN, SYDVKM. The CDR3 loop spans 16 amino acids. The CDR3 coding sequence is TGTGCCAGCAGTCGACGAGGACTAGCGTCCCCCGGGGAGCTGTTTTTT. Encoded protein: CASSRRGLASPGELFF.

On this clonotype itself: Possible read error: a much larger clone is one base away. V and J are TRBV5-1 and TRBJ1-1; tentative D call: TRBD1 (6 bases). The CDR3 has 16 residues. Germline CDR1 SGHRS, CDR2 YFSETQ. This chain's CDR3 is CASCLALGGRRTEAFF. Here the CDR3 DNA reads TGCGCCAGCTGCTTGGCCCTAGGGGGGCGCAGGACTGAAGCTTTCTTT. The variable domain in full, with the rest retrieved from reference TRBV5-1 and TRBJ1-1, is KAGVTQTPRYLIKTRGQQVTLSCSPISGHRSVSWYQQTPGQGLQFLFEYFSETQRNKGNFPGRFSGRQFSNSRSEMNVSTLELGDSALYLCASCLALGGRRTEAFFGQGTRLTVV.

This chain links TRBV30 with TRBJ1-6; no reliable D call. The CDR3 runs 15 residues. V lost 2 bases and J lost 3, with 11 bases in between. Germline CDR1 is GTSNPN and CDR2 is SVGIG (reference sequence). The CDR3 region has the DNA TGTGCCTGGAGTATGGACGGAGGCTATAATTCACCCCTCCACTTT. It codes for CAWSMDGGYNSPLHF. The complete variable domain, with remaining parts taken from reference TRBV30 and TRBJ1-6, reads SQTIHQWPATLVQPVGSPLSLECTVEGTSNPNLYWYRQAAGRGLQLLFYSVGIGQISSEVPQNLSASRPQDRQFILSSKKLLLSDSGFYLCAWSMDGGYNSPLHFGNGTRLTVT.

The chain employs TRBV28 and TRBJ2-7, with a tentative D call TRBD2 (6 bases). The CDR3 consists of 13 residues. Trimming removed 5 bases from V and 8 bases from J, with 16 bases in between. Per germline, CDR1 MDHEN and CDR2 SYDVKM. CDR3 protein: CASSLRAGFKQYF. The CDR3 DNA is TGTGCCAGCAGTCTTCGCGCGGGATTTAAGCAGTACTTC.

The chain joins TRBV6-2 or TRBV6-3 to TRBJ2-2, with 8 bases identical to TRBD2. J was trimmed by 1 base and V by 4 bases; bases with no gene match: 8. The CDR3 extends over 17 amino acids. CDR1 is MNHEY and CDR2 is SVGEGT in the germline V gene. The CDR3 DNA sequence: TGTGCCAGCAGTTGGGACGGGGCGGGAGGGAACACCGGGGAGCTGTTTTTT. Amino acid sequence: CASSWDGAGGNTGELFF.

The chain is built from TRBV5-4 and TRBJ2-3; 9 nucleotides line up with TRBD1. Germline assignment: CDR1 SGHNT and CDR2 YYREEE (reference sequence). V lost 0 bases to trimming and J lost 5 bases; unmatched junction nucleotides: 10. The CDR3 sequence is 17 residues long. This chain's CDR3 is CASSLGFRTGVIDTQYF. The CDR3, as DNA: TGTGCCAGCAGCTTGGGATTCAGGACAGGGGTAATAGATACGCAGTATTTT.

At least ten counts were recorded for this clonotype. This chain joins TRBV7-2 and TRBJ2-7, with 11 bases that match TRBD2. Germline assignment: CDR1 SGHTA and CDR2 FQGNSA. CDR3 length: 15 residues. Trimming took 5 bases from V and 2 from J; bases not matched to a gene: 5. The CDR3 region has the DNA TGTGCCAGCAGCCGGACTAGCGGGCCGACCTACGAGCAGTACTTC. The encoded protein is CASSRTSGPTYEQYF.

This clonotype was found many times. This chain uses TRBV5-8 with TRBJ2-1; perhaps TRBD2 as D (7 bases). The germline V gene has CDR1 SGHTS and CDR2 YDEGEE. This CDR3 is built from 15 residues. V lost 0 bases, J lost 8 bases, and 15 bases lay in between. The CDR3: CASSLGGGHFDEQFF. The CDR3 nucleotides are TGTGCCAGCAGCTTGGGGGGGGGGCATTTCGATGAGCAGTTCTTC.

Concerning this clonotype itself: A much larger clonotype is one base distant, so this may be a read error. V is TRBV11-3 and J is TRBJ2-7; D gene uncertain. Per germline, CDR1 SGHNT and CDR2 YENEEA. CDR3 length: 13 amino acids. Trimming stripped 1 base from V and 7 bases from J, with 11 bases between. The CDR3 bases are TGTGCCAGCAGCTTAGCCTCCAACAATGAGCAGTACTTC. As protein: CASSLASNNEQYF.

V gene TRBV20-1 combines with J gene TRBJ2-1; maybe TRBD2 (5 bases). V was pared by 0 bases and J by 1 base, with 10 bases between. This CDR3 comprises 15 residues. Per the germline V gene, CDR1 is DFQATT and CDR2 is SNEGSKA (reference sequence). The CDR3 bases are TGCAGTGCTAGAGAGCCTAGCCGGTCCTACAATGAGCAGTTCTTC. It translates to CSAREPSRSYNEQFF.

The sample holds many counts of this clonotype. The chain joins TRBV7-2 to TRBJ2-1; 7 nucleotides match TRBD2. This CDR3 comprises 14 residues. The V and J ends lost 6 bases and 5 bases, in that order; junction bases with no gene match: 7. Germline V gene lookup returns CDR1 SGHTA and CDR2 FQGNSA. The CDR3 loop reads CASRPLAVHNEQFF. As DNA, the CDR3 is TGTGCCAGCAGACCCCTAGCGGTCCACAATGAGCAGTTCTTC.

This clonotype was seen many times. The V gene is TRBV6-2 or TRBV6-3, the J gene TRBJ1-1; 8 positions match TRBD1. CDR3 length: 14 amino acids. V was pared by 6 bases and J by 1 base, with 4 bases of the junction left unmatched. Germline CDR1 and CDR2: MNHEY and SVGEGT. Written as DNA, the CDR3 is TGTGCCAGCAGGCTACAGGGGGAGAACACTGAAGCTTTCTTT. It encodes CASRLQGENTEAFF.